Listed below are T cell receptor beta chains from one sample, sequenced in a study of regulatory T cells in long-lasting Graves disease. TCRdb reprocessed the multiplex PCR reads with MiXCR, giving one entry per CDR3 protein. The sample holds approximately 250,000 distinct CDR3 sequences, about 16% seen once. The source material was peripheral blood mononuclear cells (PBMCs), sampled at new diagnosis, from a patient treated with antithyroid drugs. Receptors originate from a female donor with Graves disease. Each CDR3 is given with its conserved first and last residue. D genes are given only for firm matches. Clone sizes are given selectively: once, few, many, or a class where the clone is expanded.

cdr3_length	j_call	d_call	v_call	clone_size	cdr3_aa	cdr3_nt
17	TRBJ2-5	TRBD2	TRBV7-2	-	CASSLVLTSGRPETQYF	TGTGCCAGCAGCTTAGTTTTGACTAGCGGGAGACCTGAGACCCAGTACTTC
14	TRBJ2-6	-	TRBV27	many	CAPPSPGGANVLTF	TGTGCCCCACCGTCACCGGGTGGGGCCAACGTCCTGACTTTC
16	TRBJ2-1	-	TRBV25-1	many	CASSGDWAGNRNEQFF	TGTGCCAGCAGTGGGGACTGGGCGGGAAATCGCAATGAGCAGTTCTTC
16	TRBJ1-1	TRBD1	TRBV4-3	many	CASSQAPGTENTEAFF	TGCGCCAGCAGCCAAGCCCCCGGGACAGAGAACACTGAAGCTTTCTTT
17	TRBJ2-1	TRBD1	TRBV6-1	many	CASSGTGGTGKNNEQFF	TGTGCCAGCAGTGGTACTGGGGGGACAGGGAAAAACAATGAGCAGTTCTTC
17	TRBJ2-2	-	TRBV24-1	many	CATSDLSGTANTGELFF	TGTGCCACCAGTGATTTGTCGGGAACAGCCAACACCGGGGAGCTGTTTTTT
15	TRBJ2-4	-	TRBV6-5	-	CASSPSTVAKNIQYF	TGTGCCAGCAGTCCCTCGACAGTAGCCAAAAACATTCAGTACTTC
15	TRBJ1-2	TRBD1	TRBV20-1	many	CRSGDRNPSNYGYTF	TGCAGGAGTGGGGACAGAAATCCTTCTAACTATGGCTACACCTTC
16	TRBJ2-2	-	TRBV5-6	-	CASRYYSTTNTGELFF	TGTGCCAGCAGATATTACAGCACAACGAACACCGGGGAGCTGTTTTTT
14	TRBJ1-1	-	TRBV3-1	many	CASSQEAAPTEAFF	TGTGCCAGCAGCCAAGAGGCAGCTCCAACTGAAGCTTTCTTT
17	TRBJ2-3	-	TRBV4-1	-	CASSQGNPGAGTDTQYF	TGCGCCAGCAGCCAAGGCAATCCGGGGGCAGGCACAGATACGCAGTATTTT
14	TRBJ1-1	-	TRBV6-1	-	CASSEAHSNTEAFF	TGTGCCAGCAGTGAAGCGCACTCAAACACTGAAGCTTTCTTT
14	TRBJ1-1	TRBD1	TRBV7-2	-	CASSLRTGGTEAFF	TGTGCCAGCAGCTTACGGACAGGGGGGACTGAAGCTTTCTTT
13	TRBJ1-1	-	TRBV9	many	CASSAHSSTEAFF	TGTGCCAGCAGCGCCCACAGTAGCACTGAAGCTTTCTTT
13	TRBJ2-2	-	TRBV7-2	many	CASSLPQVGELFF	TGTGCCAGCAGCCTACCACAGGTTGGGGAGCTGTTTTTT
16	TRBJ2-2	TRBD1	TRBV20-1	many	CSARRSGTGGTGELFF	TGCAGTGCTAGAAGGTCCGGGACAGGGGGTACCGGGGAGCTGTTTTTT
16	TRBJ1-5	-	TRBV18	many	CASSPSHQGLSQPQHF	TGTGCCAGCTCACCATCTCATCAGGGGTTATCTCAGCCCCAGCATTTT
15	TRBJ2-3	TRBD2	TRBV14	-	CASTPGLAGVDTQYF	TGTGCCAGCACACCGGGACTAGCGGGAGTGGATACGCAGTATTTT
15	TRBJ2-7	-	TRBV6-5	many	CASSYPRKGRYEQYF	TGTGCCAGCAGTTACCCCAGGAAGGGGCGCTACGAGCAGTACTTC
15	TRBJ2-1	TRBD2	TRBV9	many	CASSAQVSGSDEQFF	TGTGCCAGCAGCGCCCAGGTTAGCGGGAGCGATGAGCAGTTCTTC
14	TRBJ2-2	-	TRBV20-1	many	CSASPHSNTGELFF	TGCAGTGCTAGCCCACATAGCAACACCGGGGAGCTGTTTTTT
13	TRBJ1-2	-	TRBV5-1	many	CASSLDRADGYTF	TGCGCCAGCAGCTTGGACAGGGCGGATGGCTACACCTTC
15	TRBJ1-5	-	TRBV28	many	CASHPAGGSNQPQHF	TGTGCCAGCCACCCGGCAGGTGGCTCTAATCAGCCCCAGCATTTT
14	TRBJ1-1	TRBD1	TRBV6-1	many	CASSEGGGRTEAFF	TGTGCCAGCAGTGAAGGAGGGGGCCGGACTGAAGCTTTCTTT
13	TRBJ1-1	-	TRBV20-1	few	CSARDPRQFEAFF	TGCAGTGCTAGAGATCCTCGACAGTTTGAAGCTTTCTTT
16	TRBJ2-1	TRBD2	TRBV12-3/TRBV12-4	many	CASSLMWTSGSIEQFF	TGTGCCAGCAGTTTAATGTGGACTAGCGGGTCCATAGAGCAGTTCTTC
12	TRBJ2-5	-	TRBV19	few	CASHRGPETQYF	TGTGCCAGCCATAGGGGTCCCGAGACCCAGTACTTC
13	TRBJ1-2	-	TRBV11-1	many	CASSLAGMDGYTF	TGTGCCAGCAGCTTAGCAGGGATGGATGGCTACACCTTC
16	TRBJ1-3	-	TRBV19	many	CASSIGAGRSGNTIYF	TGTGCCAGTAGTATCGGGGCAGGCCGCTCTGGAAACACCATATATTTT
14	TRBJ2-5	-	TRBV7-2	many	CASSYLGQGETQYF	TGTGCCAGCAGCTACCTAGGGCAGGGGGAGACCCAGTACTTC
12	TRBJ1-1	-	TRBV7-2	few	CASSFDAIEAFF	TGTGCCAGCAGCTTCGACGCTATTGAAGCTTTCTTT
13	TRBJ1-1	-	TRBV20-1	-	CSAERTANTEAFF	TGCAGTGCTGAGCGGACAGCGAACACTGAAGCTTTCTTT
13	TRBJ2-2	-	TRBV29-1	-	CSALALASGELFF	TGCAGCGCCCTCGCACTAGCTTCCGGGGAGCTGTTTTTT
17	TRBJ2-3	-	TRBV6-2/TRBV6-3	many	CASSYPSASIKTDTQYF	TGTGCCAGCAGTTACCCCTCGGCCAGCATTAAGACAGATACGCAGTATTTT
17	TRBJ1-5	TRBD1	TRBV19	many	CASTLAGTGALNQPQHF	TGTGCCAGTACCCTAGCCGGGACAGGGGCCCTCAATCAGCCCCAGCATTTT
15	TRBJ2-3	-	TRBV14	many	CASSQDRGRGHTQYF	TGTGCCAGCAGCCAAGATCGAGGACGGGGCCATACGCAGTATTTT
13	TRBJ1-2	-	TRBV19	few	CASSIFRGSGYTF	TGTGCCAGTAGTATATTTCGAGGAAGTGGCTACACCTTC
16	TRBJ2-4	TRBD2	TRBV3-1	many	CASSQQRLAGVDIQYF	TGTGCCAGCAGCCAGCAGCGCTTAGCGGGAGTCGACATTCAGTACTTC
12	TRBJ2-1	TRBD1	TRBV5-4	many	CASSLDRVKQFF	TGTGCCAGCAGCTTAGACAGGGTAAAGCAGTTCTTC
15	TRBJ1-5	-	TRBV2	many	CASSPEGVGNQPQHF	TGTGCCAGCAGCCCTGAGGGGGTGGGCAATCAGCCCCAGCATTTT
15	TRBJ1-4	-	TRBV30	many	CAWSVRGLGDEKLFF	TGTGCCTGGAGTGTAAGAGGGCTTGGTGACGAAAAACTGTTTTTT
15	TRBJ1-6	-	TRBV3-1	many	CASSQGSAYNSPLHF	TGTGCCAGCAGCCAAGGGAGCGCCTATAATTCACCCCTCCACTTT
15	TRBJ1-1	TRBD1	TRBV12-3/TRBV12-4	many	CASSTLGQGLREAFF	TGTGCCAGCAGTACCCTCGGACAGGGCCTCCGGGAAGCTTTCTTT
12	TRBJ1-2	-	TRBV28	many	CASSLQGVGYTF	TGTGCCAGCAGTTTGCAGGGTGTTGGCTACACCTTC
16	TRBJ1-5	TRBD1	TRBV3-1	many	CASSQRTGEVGQPQHF	TGTGCCAGCAGCCAACGAACAGGGGAGGTCGGTCAGCCCCAGCATTTT
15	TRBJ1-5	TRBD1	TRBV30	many	CAWSPLDRAGQPQHF	TGTGCCTGGAGTCCCCTTGACAGGGCCGGCCAGCCCCAGCATTTT
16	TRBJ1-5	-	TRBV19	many	CASSERTSWIVQPQHF	TGTGCCAGTAGTGAAAGGACAAGCTGGATAGTTCAGCCCCAGCATTTT
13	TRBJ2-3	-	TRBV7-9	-	CASSLKWGDTQYF	TGTGCCAGCAGCTTAAAGTGGGGAGATACGCAGTATTTT
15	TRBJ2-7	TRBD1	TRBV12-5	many	CASGLGQGRAYEQYF	TGTGCTAGTGGTTTGGGACAGGGCAGGGCCTACGAGCAGTACTTC
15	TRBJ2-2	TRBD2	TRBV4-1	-	CASSTGTRDTGELFF	TGCGCCAGCAGTACCGGGACTAGAGACACCGGGGAGCTGTTTTTT
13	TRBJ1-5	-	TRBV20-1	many	CSARVGGHQPQHF	TGCAGTGCTAGAGTAGGGGGTCATCAGCCCCAGCATTTT
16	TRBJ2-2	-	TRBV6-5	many	CASSYSAARGTGELFF	TGTGCCAGCAGTTACTCCGCCGCTCGGGGTACCGGGGAGCTGTTTTTT
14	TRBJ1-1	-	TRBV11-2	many	CASSSRRSQTEAFF	TGTGCCAGCAGCTCAAGGAGGAGTCAGACTGAAGCTTTCTTT
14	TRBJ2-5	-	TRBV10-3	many	CAISPQGLGETQYF	TGTGCCATCAGTCCCCAGGGGTTGGGAGAGACCCAGTACTTC
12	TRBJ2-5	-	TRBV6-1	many	CASSPLLETQYF	TGTGCCAGCAGTCCCCTCCTTGAGACCCAGTACTTC
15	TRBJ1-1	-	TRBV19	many	CASSIGGRGGTEAFF	TGTGCCAGTAGTATCGGGGGCAGAGGTGGGACTGAAGCTTTCTTT
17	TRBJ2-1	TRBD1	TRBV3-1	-	CASSWTTGGLTYNEQFF	TGTGCCAGCAGCTGGACAACAGGGGGCCTCACCTACAATGAGCAGTTCTTC
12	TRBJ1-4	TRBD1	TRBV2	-	CASSPRRGKLFF	TGTGCCAGCAGTCCCCGCAGGGGGAAACTGTTTTTT
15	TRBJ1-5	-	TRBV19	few	CASSIEQGSNQPQHF	TGTGCCAGTAGTATTGAACAGGGTAGCAATCAGCCCCAGCATTTT